This T cell receptor beta chain was identified in a study of shared clonotypes between healthy human individuals. Per the original data handling: ImmunoSEQ supplied junction-only sequences lacking quality scores, so filtering was different. Assay: immunoSEQ multiplex PCR; the TCRdb copy retains only in-frame clones and omits some. V and J calls and clone size are given by that table; D and trimming were obtained from the DNA. The profile shows 2 million to 2.5 million clones, 80% to 95% of them singletons. Whole-study results and caveats: In general, naive subsets displayed greater estimated richness than memory subsets did.

As regards this clone: The target antigen is unknown.

This receptor was identified in a man in his late teens or twenties in good health. Some clones in this sample may be carry-over from other donors' samples. Sequencing was done on a sample of naive CD4+ T cells from PBMCs. Subset given: CD45RA+ positively selected.

CDR3 sequence (DNA): TGTGCCAGCAGTATCCGAAAAGCGGGAACGAGCGCCGAGTACTTC. Its translation: CASSIRKAGTSAEYF. The genes are TRBV27 and TRBJ2-5, with 7 bases aligning to TRBD2. V lost 5 bases, J lost 12 bases, and 18 bases stayed unmatched. The CDR3 consists of 15 residues. The germline gives CDR1 MNHEY, CDR2 SMNVEV (reference sequence).